A single sample is the source of the 23 T cell receptor beta chains below, sequenced in a study of blood T cell repertoires in COVID-19. Sequencing used immunoSEQ multiplex PCR; TCRdb keeps in-frame clones, though not all of them. The sample carries about 170,000 clones, around 82% recorded once. Sequencing input: peripheral blood. These receptors were collected from a human donor with acute or convalescent COVID-19. The donor label of this sample is uncertain.

Here the CDR3 reads CASSFDPRGRNQPQHF. Written as DNA, the CDR3 is TGTGCCAGCAGCTTCGACCCCCGGGGTCGCAATCAGCCCCAGCATTTT. The chain joins TRBV5-8 to TRBJ1-5; D gene ambiguous. The CDR3 covers 16 residues. V dropped 2 bases and J dropped 2 bases, with 14 bases sitting between them. CDR1 and CDR2 (germline): SGHTS, YDEGEE.

This chain joins TRBV5-5 and TRBJ1-1; the match to TRBD1 covers 7 bases. This CDR3 has 15 amino acids. Looked up from germline, CDR1 is SGHKS and CDR2 is YYEKEE (reference sequence). V dropped 4 bases and J dropped 0; count of bases not matched to a gene: 6. CDR3 sequence reads: CASSPRTGVNTEAFF. For the CDR3, the DNA is TGTGCCAGCAGCCCTCGGACAGGAGTGAACACTGAAGCTTTCTTT.

The chain carries TRBV5-1 and TRBJ2-3; 11 bases line up with TRBD2. CDR3 length equals 19 residues. The V and J ends lost 3 bases and 5 bases, in that order; junction bases with no gene match: 17. CDR1 is SGHRS and CDR2 is YFSETQ in the germline V gene. The CDR3 reads CASSSPIRKLAGVRDTQYF. CDR3 in DNA: TGCGCCAGCAGCTCCCCCATACGAAAACTAGCGGGAGTGAGAGATACGCAGTATTTT.

This clone was seen once. V is TRBV2 and J is TRBJ1-1; D ambiguous. Germline V gene data show CDR1 as SNHLY and CDR2 as FYNNEI. The CDR3 runs 11 residues. V dropped 6 bases and J dropped 1 base, with 3 bases sitting between them. Here the CDR3 reads CASRANTEAFF. Written as DNA, the CDR3 is TGTGCCAGCAGGGCGAACACTGAAGCTTTCTTT.

The chain employs TRBV7-2 and TRBJ2-6; D remains unclear. The CDR3 runs to 17 residues. Trimming took off 1 base at V and 0 bases at J, with 10 bases between the two ends. The V gene's germline CDR1 is SGHTA and CDR2 FQGNSA. The CDR3 DNA reads TGTGCCAGCAGCTTAGATTCAGCGTTCTCTGGGGCCAACGTCCTGACTTTC. Translating it yields CASSLDSAFSGANVLTF.

The J gene is TRBJ2-1, the V gene TRBV27; possible D gene TRBD2, 7 bases. The CDR3 spans 16 residues. Germline V gene data show CDR1 as MNHEY and CDR2 as SMNVEV (reference sequence). The V and J ends lost 6 bases and 5 bases respectively, with 20 bases between them. The CDR3 protein is CASSPGGRGANNEQFF. The DNA of the CDR3 is TGTGCCAGCAGCCCCGGGGGTCGGGGGGCCAACAATGAGCAGTTCTTC.

The V and J genes are TRBV5-1 and TRBJ1-4; 8 bases map to TRBD1. There are 14 residues in the CDR3. Trimming took 4 bases from V and 3 from J; bases not matched to a gene: 2. Germline V gene data show CDR1 as SGHRS and CDR2 as YFSETQ. The DNA of the CDR3 is TGCGCCAGCAGCGTGACAGGGGCTAATGAAAAACTGTTTTTT. Amino acid sequence: CASSVTGANEKLFF.

The genes are TRBV3-1 (or the pseudogene TRBV3-2) and TRBJ2-1; 9 nucleotides agree with TRBD2. With V trimmed by 4 bases and J by 4 bases, 5 bases remained unmatched. The CDR3 loop spans 15 amino acids. Germline assignment: CDR1 LGHDT and CDR2 YNNKEL (reference sequence). CDR3 DNA sequence: TGTGCCAGCAGCCTTCGACTAGCGGAGTACAATGAGCAGTTCTTC. This encodes CASSLRLAEYNEQFF.

The CDR3 DNA reads as TGCGCCAGCAGCGAACCGGGACACCGAAAACAAGAGACCCAGTACTTC. The encoded protein is CASSEPGHRKQETQYF. J is TRBJ2-5 and V is TRBV5-1; TRBD1 is a possible D gene (6 bases). CDR1 SGHRS and CDR2 YFSETQ come from the germline V gene. This CDR3 has 16 amino acids. The V and J ends lost 4 bases and 2 bases respectively, with 18 bases between them.

CDR3 sequence (DNA): TGTGCCAGCAGCCAAGATCGAGTCGGTGAGCAGTTCTTC. Translated, it gives CASSQDRVGEQFF. This chain joins TRBV3-1 (or the pseudogene TRBV3-2) and TRBJ2-1; D remains unclear. The ends were cut back, 0 bases at V and 9 bases at J, with 9 bases in the middle. Per germline, CDR1 LGHDT and CDR2 YNNKEL (reference sequence). The CDR3 is made up of 13 amino acids.

The chain combines TRBV9 with TRBJ2-7, with 7 bases lining up with TRBD2. The CDR3 consists of 15 residues. V trimming: 4 bases; J trimming: 5 bases; junction bases outside the gene matches: 12. Per the germline V gene, CDR1 is SGDLS and CDR2 is YYNGEE. The CDR3 region has the DNA TGTGCCAGCAGCTTTCTTTTGGGAGGGCTGGACGAGCAGTACTTC. Amino acids: CASSFLLGGLDEQYF.

There are a few counts of this clone. The genes are TRBV3-1 (or the pseudogene TRBV3-2) and TRBJ1-2; 7 nucleotides match TRBD1. CDR3 length: 16 residues. V lost 3 bases to trimming and J lost 0 bases; unmatched junction nucleotides: 7. CDR1 LGHDT and CDR2 YNNKEL come from the germline V gene (reference sequence). CDR3 amino acids: CASSHSLGTANYGYTF. Here the CDR3 DNA reads TGTGCCAGCAGCCACTCCCTCGGGACAGCTAACTATGGCTACACCTTC.

This clone was found a few times. The gene calls are TRBV29-1 and TRBJ1-2; D call uncertain. The CDR3 is 13 residues long. CDR1 and CDR2 from the germline V gene are SQVTM and ANQGSEA. V lost 4 bases to trimming and J lost 0 bases, with 9 bases between them. DNA for the CDR3: TGCAGCGTTGTTCCCACGGCTAACTATGGCTACACCTTC. Translating gives CSVVPTANYGYTF.

In this sample, this clone turned up a few times. The chain employs TRBV25-1 and TRBJ1-1, with D perhaps matching TRBD1 (5 bases). This CDR3 has 14 residues. The ends were cut back, 0 bases at V and 4 bases at J, with 9 bases in the middle. Looked up from germline, CDR1 is MGHDK and CDR2 is SYGVNS. CDR3 protein: CASSEYTGGTEAFF. The CDR3, as DNA: TGTGCCAGCAGTGAATATACCGGGGGCACTGAAGCTTTCTTT.

The chain recombines TRBV29-1 with TRBJ1-1; 7 nucleotides line up with TRBD1. CDR1 is SQVTM and CDR2 is ANQGSEA in the germline V gene. After removal of 7 bases from V and 5 bases from J, the junction contained 16 bases not matched to a gene. This CDR3 comprises 15 residues. Here the CDR3 reads CSATMRTGGGTEAFF. Here the CDR3 DNA reads TGCAGCGCTACAATGAGGACAGGCGGAGGGACTGAAGCTTTCTTT.

The table lists this clone with a count of one. The CDR3 spells CASSFRLAGPTSNEQFF. In nucleotides, the CDR3 is TGTGCCAGCAGCTTTCGACTAGCGGGGCCCACGTCGAATGAGCAGTTCTTC. The J gene is TRBJ2-1, the V gene TRBV5-6, with 11 bases identical to TRBD2. CDR1 and CDR2 from the germline V gene are SGHDT and YYEEEE. V shed 2 bases, J shed 7 bases, and the junction held 11 bases outside the gene matches. The CDR3 length is 17 residues. Full variable domain (remainder filled in from reference TRBV5-6 and TRBJ2-1): DAGVTQSPTHLIKTRGQQVTLRCSPKSGHDTVSWYQQALGQGPQFIFQYYEEEERQRGNFPDRFSGHQFPNYSSELNVNALLLGDSALYLCASSFRLAGPTSNEQFFGPGTRLTVL.

To note about this clone: Other DNA sequences within the sample encode an identical CDR3. The chain joins TRBV30 to TRBJ2-7, with D maybe TRBD1 (7 bases). The V and J ends lost 3 bases and 4 bases respectively, with 16 bases between them. CDR1 is GTSNPN, CDR2 SVGIG, per germline (reference sequence). This CDR3 has 14 residues. The CDR3 DNA sequence: TGTGCCTGGAGCTCTGGGCAGGGGGGTTACGAGCAGTACTTC. Amino acid sequence: CAWSSGQGGYEQYF.

The rearrangement uses TRBV20-1 and TRBJ1-1; no reliable D call. Trimming cost V 8 bases and J 5 bases, with 12 bases left between them. The CDR3 extends over 11 amino acids. CDR1 and CDR2 (germline): DFQATT, SNEGSKA (reference sequence). CDR3 loop: CSITGVTEAFF. The CDR3 DNA is TGCAGTATCACCGGGGTAACTGAAGCTTTCTTT.

CDR3 amino acids: CASSYSRADEQYF. DNA of the CDR3: TGTGCCAGCAGTTACTCGAGGGCCGACGAGCAGTACTTC. The rearrangement joins TRBV6-5 to TRBJ2-7; D perhaps matches TRBD2 (5 bases). Germline V gives CDR1 MNHEY, CDR2 SVGAGI. This CDR3 region has 13 residues. V shed 0 bases and J shed 5 bases, with 8 bases lying between them.

This chain's CDR3 is CAWSVHRTSNEQFF. CDR3 nucleotide sequence: TGTGCCTGGAGTGTACACCGGACTAGCAATGAGCAGTTCTTC. The chain joins TRBV30 to TRBJ2-1; 7 bases align to TRBD2. CDR3 length: 14 residues. Per germline, CDR1 GTSNPN and CDR2 SVGIG (reference sequence). The V and J ends lost 0 bases and 6 bases, in that order; junction bases with no gene match: 5.

In its sample, this clone was seen once. V is TRBV10-3 and J is TRBJ2-1; perhaps TRBD1 as D (5 bases). Trimming stripped 3 bases from V and 4 bases from J, with 10 bases between. Germline V lookup: CDR1 ENHRY, CDR2 SYGVKD. This CDR3 comprises 14 residues. The CDR3 coding sequence is TGTGCCATCAGTGAAGGTCAGGGATACAATGAGCAGTTCTTC. Translated: CAISEGQGYNEQFF.

CDR3 in DNA: TGTGCCAGCAGGGGGAGAGGACTAGCCGTTGCAGATACGCAGTATTTT. Encoded protein: CASRGRGLAVADTQYF. This sequence joins TRBV7-9 and TRBJ2-3; TRBD2 matches 8 bases. CDR3 size: 16 residues. Per germline, CDR1 SEHNR and CDR2 FQNEAQ (reference sequence). The ends lost 6 bases at V and 4 bases at J; junction bases unmatched: 12.

Here the CDR3 reads CASGPVGSSNQPQHF. The CDR3 coding sequence is TGTGCTAGTGGCCCCGTAGGGAGTAGCAATCAGCCCCAGCATTTT. The chain combines TRBV12-5 with TRBJ1-5, with unresolved D. The germline V gene encodes CDR1 LGHNT and CDR2 FRNRAP. The CDR3 has 15 residues. Between the trimmed V and J ends, which lost 6 bases and 0 bases, there was a span of 12 bases. Drawing the rest from reference TRBV12-5 and TRBJ1-5, the complete variable domain is DARVTQTPRHKVTEMGQEVTMRCQPILGHNTVFWYRQTMMQGLELLAYFRNRAPLDDSGMPKDRFSAEMPDATLATLKIQPSEPRDSAVYFCASGPVGSSNQPQHFGDGTRLSIL.